This T cell receptor beta chain is drawn from a study of regulatory T cells in long-lasting Graves disease. iRepertoire HTBI primers and Arm-PCR of CDR3 regions built TCR beta libraries. TCRdb fed the multiplex PCR reads into MiXCR, producing one record per CDR3 protein. Among about 450,000 distinct CDR3 sequences listed, around 15% were seen once. Time point noted: newly diagnosed GD, antithyroid drugs for less than 3 months. PBMC-extracted RNA yielded the TCR library. An endocrinology department in Xi'an, China, supplied the patients. The germline CDR1 and CDR2 sequences are MGHRA and YSYEKL. The length of the CDR3 is 18 residues. The V segment lost 4 bases and the J segment 9 bases; nucleotides outside the gene matches: 16. This same sample was also part of a study on T cells in Graves' hyperthyroidism and ophthalmopathy.

The sample in question was peripheral blood mononuclear cells (PBMCs), obtained at new diagnosis, from a patient treated with antithyroid drugs. The rearrangement links TRBV4-1 to TRBJ2-1; 12 bases map to TRBD2. The TCR comes from a woman aged 45-60 years with Graves disease. CDR3 bases: TGCGCCAGCAGCCTCACTACCACGACTAGCGGGAGAACTGGTGAGCAGTTCTTC. It translates to CASSLTTTTSGRTGEQFF.